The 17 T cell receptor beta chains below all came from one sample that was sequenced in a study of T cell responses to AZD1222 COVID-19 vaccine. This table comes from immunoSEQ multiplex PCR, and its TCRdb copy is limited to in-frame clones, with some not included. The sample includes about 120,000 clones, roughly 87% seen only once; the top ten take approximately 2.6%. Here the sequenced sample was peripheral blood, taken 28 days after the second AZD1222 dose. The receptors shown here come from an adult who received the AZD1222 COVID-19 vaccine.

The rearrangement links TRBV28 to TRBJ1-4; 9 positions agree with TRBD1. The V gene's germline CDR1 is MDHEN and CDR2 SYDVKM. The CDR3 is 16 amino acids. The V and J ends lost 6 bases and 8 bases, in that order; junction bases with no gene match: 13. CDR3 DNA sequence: TGTGCCAGCAGCCGCCGAGTTGGGACAGGGAGGGAAAAACTGTTTTTT. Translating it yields CASSRRVGTGREKLFF.

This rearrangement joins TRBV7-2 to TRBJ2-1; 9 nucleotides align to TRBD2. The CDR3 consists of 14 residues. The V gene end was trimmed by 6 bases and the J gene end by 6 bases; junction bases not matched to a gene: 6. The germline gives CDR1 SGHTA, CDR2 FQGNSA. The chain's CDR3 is CASRLLAGVNEQFF. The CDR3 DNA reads TGTGCCAGCAGATTACTAGCGGGTGTCAATGAGCAGTTCTTC.

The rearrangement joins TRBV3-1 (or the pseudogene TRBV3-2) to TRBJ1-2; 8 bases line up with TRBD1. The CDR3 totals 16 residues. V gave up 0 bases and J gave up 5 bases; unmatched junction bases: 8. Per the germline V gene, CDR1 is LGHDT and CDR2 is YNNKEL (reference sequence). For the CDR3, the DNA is TGTGCCAGCAGCCAAGAGTGGACAGGGAGGGGGTATGGCTACACCTTC. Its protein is CASSQEWTGRGYGYTF.

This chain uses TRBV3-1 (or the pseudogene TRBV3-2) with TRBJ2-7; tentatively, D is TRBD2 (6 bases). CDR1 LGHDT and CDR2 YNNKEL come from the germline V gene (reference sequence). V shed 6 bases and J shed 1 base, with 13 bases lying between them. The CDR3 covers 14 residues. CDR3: CASRDTTRSYEQYF. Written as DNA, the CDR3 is TGTGCCAGCAGGGATACGACTAGGTCCTACGAGCAGTACTTC.

The DNA for the CDR3 is TGTGCCAGCAGCTTGAATATAGAGACCCAGTACTTC. Its translation: CASSLNIETQYF. The gene calls are TRBV5-6 and TRBJ2-5, with unresolved D. V was cut by 1 base and J by 4 bases, with 5 bases left in between. CDR3 size: 12 residues. From germline, CDR1 is SGHDT and CDR2 YYEEEE.

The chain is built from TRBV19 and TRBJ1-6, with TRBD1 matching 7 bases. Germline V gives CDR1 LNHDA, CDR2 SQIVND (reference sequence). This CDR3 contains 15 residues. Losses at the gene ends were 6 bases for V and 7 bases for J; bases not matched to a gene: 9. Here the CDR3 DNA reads TGTGCCAGTAGACTGACAGGGCCCTCAAATTCACCCCTCCACTTT. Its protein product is CASRLTGPSNSPLHF.

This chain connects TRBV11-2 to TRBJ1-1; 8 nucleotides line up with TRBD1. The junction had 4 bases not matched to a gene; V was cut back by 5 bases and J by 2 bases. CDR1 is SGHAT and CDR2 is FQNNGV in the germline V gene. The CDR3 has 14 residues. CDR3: CASSTDRGNTEAFF. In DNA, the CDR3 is TGTGCCAGCAGCACCGACAGGGGAAACACTGAAGCTTTCTTT.

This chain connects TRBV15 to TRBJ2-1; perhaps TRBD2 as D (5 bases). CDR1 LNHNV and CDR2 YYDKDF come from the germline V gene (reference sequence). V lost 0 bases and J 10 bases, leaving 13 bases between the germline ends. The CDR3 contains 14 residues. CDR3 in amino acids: CATSREDSYGEQFF. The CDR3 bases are TGTGCCACCAGCAGAGAGGACTCCTACGGGGAGCAGTTCTTC.

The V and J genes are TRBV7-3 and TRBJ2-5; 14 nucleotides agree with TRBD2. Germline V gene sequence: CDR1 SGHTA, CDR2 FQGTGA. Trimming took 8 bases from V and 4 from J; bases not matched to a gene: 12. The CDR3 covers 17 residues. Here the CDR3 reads CASGVLTGTSGGETQYF. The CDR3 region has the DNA TGTGCCAGCGGGGTTTTGACCGGGACTAGCGGGGGAGAGACCCAGTACTTC.

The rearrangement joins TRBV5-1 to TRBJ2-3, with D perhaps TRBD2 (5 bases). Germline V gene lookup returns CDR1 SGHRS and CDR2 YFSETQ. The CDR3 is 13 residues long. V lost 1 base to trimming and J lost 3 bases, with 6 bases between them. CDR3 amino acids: CASSLRRTDTQYF. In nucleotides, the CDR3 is TGCGCCAGCAGCTTGAGGAGGACAGATACGCAGTATTTT.

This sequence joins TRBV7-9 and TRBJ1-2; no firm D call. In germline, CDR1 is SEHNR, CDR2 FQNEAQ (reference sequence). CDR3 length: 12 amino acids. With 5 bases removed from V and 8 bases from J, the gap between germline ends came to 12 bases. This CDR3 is CASSPALRGYTF. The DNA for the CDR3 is TGTGCCAGCAGCCCCGCTCTGAGGGGCTACACCTTC.

The CDR3 coding sequence is TGTGCCAGCAGCTTAGGCAGGACCTACGAGCAGTACTTC. Protein sequence: CASSLGRTYEQYF. The V gene is TRBV5-4, the J gene TRBJ2-7; no clear D. Trimming removed 2 bases from V and 2 bases from J, with 8 bases in between. CDR3 length: 13 residues. The germline V gene has CDR1 SGHNT and CDR2 YYREEE (reference sequence).

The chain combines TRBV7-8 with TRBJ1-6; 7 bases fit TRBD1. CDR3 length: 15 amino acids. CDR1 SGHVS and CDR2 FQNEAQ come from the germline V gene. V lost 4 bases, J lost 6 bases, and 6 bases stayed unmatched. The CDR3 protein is CASSSRDSGNSPLHF. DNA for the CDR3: TGTGCCAGCAGCTCCCGGGACAGTGGTAATTCACCCCTCCACTTT. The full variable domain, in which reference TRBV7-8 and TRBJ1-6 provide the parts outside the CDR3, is GAGVSQSPRYKVAKRGQDVALRCDPISGHVSLFWYQQALGQGPEFLTYFQNEAQLDKSGLPSDRFFAERPEGSVSTLKIQRTQQEDSAVYLCASSSRDSGNSPLHFGNGTRLTVT.

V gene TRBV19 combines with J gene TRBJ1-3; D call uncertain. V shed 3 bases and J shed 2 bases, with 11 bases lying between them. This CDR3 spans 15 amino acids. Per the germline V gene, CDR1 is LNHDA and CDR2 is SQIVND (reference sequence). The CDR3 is CASSMRYFTGNTIYF. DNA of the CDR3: TGTGCCAGTAGTATGAGGTATTTTACTGGAAACACCATATATTTT.

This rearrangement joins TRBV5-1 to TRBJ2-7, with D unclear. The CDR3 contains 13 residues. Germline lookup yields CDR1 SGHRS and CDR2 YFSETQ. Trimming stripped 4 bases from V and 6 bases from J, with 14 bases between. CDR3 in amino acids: CASSNTLKGEQYF. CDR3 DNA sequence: TGCGCCAGCAGCAACACTCTCAAAGGCGAGCAGTACTTC. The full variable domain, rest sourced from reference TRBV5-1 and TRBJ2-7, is KAGVTQTPRYLIKTRGQQVTLSCSPISGHRSVSWYQQTPGQGLQFLFEYFSETQRNKGNFPGRFSGRQFSNSRSEMNVSTLELGDSALYLCASSNTLKGEQYFGPGTRLTVT.

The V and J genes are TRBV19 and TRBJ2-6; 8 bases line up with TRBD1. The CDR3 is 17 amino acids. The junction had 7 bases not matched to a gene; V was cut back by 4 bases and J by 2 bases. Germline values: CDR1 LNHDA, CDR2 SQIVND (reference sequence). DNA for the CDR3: TGTGCCAGTAGTACACCCCCGGGACAGGCTGGGGCCAACGTCCTGACTTTC. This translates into CASSTPPGQAGANVLTF.

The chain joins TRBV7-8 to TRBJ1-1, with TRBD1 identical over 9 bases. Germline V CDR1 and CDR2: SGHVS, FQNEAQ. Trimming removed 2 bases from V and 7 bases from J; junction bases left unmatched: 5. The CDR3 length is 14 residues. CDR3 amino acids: CASSLYRGLDEAFF. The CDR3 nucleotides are TGTGCCAGCAGCTTATACAGGGGGCTAGATGAAGCTTTCTTT.